This is a list of T cell receptor beta chains from one sample in a study of beta chain features in type 1 diabetes. Measured with immunoSEQ multiplex PCR; TCRdb has only the in-frame clones, and not every one. The sample lists 600,000 or so clones; 11% to 15% were seen once. The sequenced sample consisted of naive CD4+ T cells from blood. These receptors were obtained from a man aged 18 to 29 with type 1 diabetes. Both conserved end residues are part of each CDR3. D genes are given only for firm matches. Clone size is not always given. Where it is, it says once, few, many or a class for expanded clones.

>.|few|TRBV2|TRBJ2-7
TGTGCCAGCAGCGGACAGAGCTACGAGCAGTACTTC
CASSGQSYEQYF
>.|.|TRBV2|TRBJ2-7
TGTGCCAGCAGTGGGGCCTCCTACGAGCAGTACTTC
CASSGASYEQYF
>.|once|TRBV20-1|TRBJ1-1
TGCAGTGCCCCCTCTCGCTTCTTT
CSAPSRFF
>TRBD1|.|TRBV28|TRBJ2-3
TGTGCCAGCACCCCCGGAGACAGGGAAACAGATACGCAGTATTTT
CASTPGDRETDTQYF
>.|.|TRBV2|TRBJ2-5
TGTGCCAGCGTTGTTGCGGGATCCGTGCAGGAGACCCAGTACTTC
CASVVAGSVQETQYF
>TRBD1|few|TRBV5-1|TRBJ2-5
TGCGCCAGCAGCCGCGGACAGGACCAAGAGACCCAGTACTTC
CASSRGQDQETQYF
>TRBD1|.|TRBV7-6|TRBJ1-2
TGTGCCAGCAGCTTAATGGGACAGGATACCAGCTACACCTTC
CASSLMGQDTSYTF
>TRBD2|.|TRBV6-5|TRBJ2-1
TGTGCCAGCAGTTACCAACTAGCGACCGTCTTTAATGAGCAGTTCTTC
CASSYQLATVFNEQFF
>.|many|TRBV10-3|TRBJ2-1
TGTGCCATCGGAGGGGGGGAACGTGAGCAGTTCTTC
CAIGGGEREQFF
>.|few|TRBV15|TRBJ2-7
TGTGCCACCAGCAGAGATAGGCAGGACGTGCAGTACTTC
CATSRDRQDVQYF
>.|few|TRBV6-6|TRBJ2-3
TGTGCCAGCACCCGACCTCCGGCCCATACGCAGTATTTT
CASTRPPAHTQYF
>TRBD1|.|TRBV19|TRBJ2-5
TGTGCCAGTAGTATTAGGGCCCCGGGACAGGGGGCTCAAGAGACCCAGTACTTC
CASSIRAPGQGAQETQYF
>TRBD2|few|TRBV5-4|TRBJ2-3
TGTGCCAGCAGCTACTATAGCGGGAGGTCGGATACGCAGTATTTT
CASSYYSGRSDTQYF